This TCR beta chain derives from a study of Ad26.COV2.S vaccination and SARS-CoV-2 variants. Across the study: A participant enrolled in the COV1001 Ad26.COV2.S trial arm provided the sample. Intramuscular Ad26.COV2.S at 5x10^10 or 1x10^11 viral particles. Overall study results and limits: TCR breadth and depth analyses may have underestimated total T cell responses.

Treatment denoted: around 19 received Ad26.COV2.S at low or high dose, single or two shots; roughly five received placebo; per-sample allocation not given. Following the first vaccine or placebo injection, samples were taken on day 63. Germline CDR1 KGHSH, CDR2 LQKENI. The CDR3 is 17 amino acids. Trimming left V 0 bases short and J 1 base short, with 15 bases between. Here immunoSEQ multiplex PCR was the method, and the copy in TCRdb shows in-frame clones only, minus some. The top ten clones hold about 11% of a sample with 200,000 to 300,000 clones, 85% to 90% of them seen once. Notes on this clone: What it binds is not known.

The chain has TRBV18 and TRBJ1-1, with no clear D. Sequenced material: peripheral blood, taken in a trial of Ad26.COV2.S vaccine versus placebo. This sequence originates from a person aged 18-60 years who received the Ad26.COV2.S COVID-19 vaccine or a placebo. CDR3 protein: CASSPPRASLGNTEAFF. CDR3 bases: TGTGCCAGCTCACCACCCCGGGCATCCCTTGGGAACACTGAAGCTTTCTTT. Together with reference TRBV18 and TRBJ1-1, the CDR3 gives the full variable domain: NAGVMQNPRHLVRRRGQEARLRCSPMKGHSHVYWYRQLPEEGLKFMVYLQKENIIDESGMPKERFSAEFPKEGPSILRIQQVVRGDSAAYFCASSPPRASLGNTEAFFGQGTRLTVV.